The rows below give T cell receptor beta chains drawn from one sample of a study of cytomegalovirus exposure and HLA in healthy donors. Assay used: immunoSEQ multiplex PCR; TCRdb lists only in-frame clones, some missing. The table has some 180,000 clones, roughly 73% seen once. Sequenced input: PBMCs. All receptors come from a woman aged 25-40 years in good health and CMV-seronegative. The CDR3 runs from the conserved cysteine through the conserved F or W. D genes are given only for firm matches. The size field is filled for only some rows; it gives once, few, many or a size class.

>.|TRBV5-4|TRBJ2-5|.
CASSSPGVLHRETQYF
TGTGCCAGCAGCTCCCCAGGGGTCCTACACCGCGAGACCCAGTACTTC
>TRBD1|TRBV25-1|TRBJ2-2|.
CASSDRQGSGELFF
TGTGCCAGCAGTGACCGACAGGGTTCCGGGGAGCTGTTTTTT
>.|TRBV2|TRBJ2-1|.
CASSETSRGSHEQFF
TGTGCCAGCAGTGAAACTAGCCGCGGGTCGCATGAGCAGTTCTTC
>.|TRBV5-4|TRBJ2-1|.
CASRSGRNEQFF
TGTGCCAGCCGCTCAGGGCGTAATGAGCAGTTCTTC
>TRBD1|TRBV2|TRBJ2-1|few
CATQGRGYNEQFF
TGTGCCACACAGGGGAGAGGTTACAATGAGCAGTTCTTC
>TRBD1|TRBV5-1|TRBJ1-6|few
CASSEETGVFSPLHF
TGCGCCAGCAGCGAGGAGACAGGGGTTTTCTCACCCCTCCACTTT
>TRBD2|TRBV30|TRBJ2-2|.
CAWKWGRVDTGELFF
TGTGCCTGGAAATGGGGGAGGGTCGACACCGGGGAGCTGTTTTTT
>.|TRBV9|TRBJ2-7|once
CASSVVPGSSYEQYF
TGTGCCAGCAGCGTAGTCCCGGGATCCTCCTACGAGCAGTACTTC
>.|TRBV28|TRBJ1-1|.
CASSSQTVNTEAFF
TGTGCCAGCAGTTCACAAACCGTCAACACTGAAGCTTTCTTT
>.|TRBV7-8|TRBJ2-7|.
CASSFSGAYEQYF
TGTGCCAGCAGCTTTTCGGGAGCCTACGAGCAGTACTTC
>TRBD2|TRBV6-5|TRBJ2-6|.
CAIGGVTGANVLTF
TGTGCCATCGGGGGGGTTACTGGGGCCAACGTCCTGACTTTC
>TRBD1|TRBV5-1|TRBJ2-7|.
CASSSGTGGRVVEQYF
TGCGCCAGCAGCTCCGGGACAGGCGGGCGGGTGGTAGAGCAGTACTTC
>.|TRBV10-3|TRBJ2-3|.
CAISETAHGITDTQYF
TGTGCCATCAGTGAGACAGCCCATGGCATCACAGATACGCAGTATTTT
>.|TRBV6-1|TRBJ2-7|.
CASSEVLGAYEQYF
TGTGCCAGCAGTGAAGTGTTGGGGGCTTACGAGCAGTACTTC
>.|TRBV6-5|TRBJ2-1|few
CASRIYPTASREQFF
TGTGCCAGCAGAATTTATCCGACAGCCTCGCGGGAGCAGTTCTTC
>.|TRBV5-1|TRBJ2-3|few
CASSLQEATDTQYF
TGCGCCAGCAGCTTGCAGGAGGCGACAGATACGCAGTATTTT
>TRBD2|TRBV30|TRBJ2-1|.
CAWSRASGSGNEQFF
TGTGCCTGGAGCCGGGCCAGCGGGAGTGGCAATGAGCAGTTCTTC
>.|TRBV5-4|TRBJ2-7|.
CASSSIFRVYEQYF
TGTGCCAGCAGCTCCATTTTCCGCGTCTACGAGCAGTACTTC
>TRBD1|TRBV4-3|TRBJ2-5|.
CASSKGQGGVQETQYF
TGCGCCAGCAGCAAAGGACAGGGAGGAGTTCAAGAGACCCAGTACTTC
>.|TRBV4-2|TRBJ1-4|.
CASSQDPRQGAAKLFF
TGTGCCAGCAGCCAAGATCCGAGGCAGGGCGCCGCAAAACTGTTTTTT
>TRBD1|TRBV9|TRBJ1-2|.
CASSPGQGTYGYTF
TGTGCCAGCAGTCCGGGACAGGGGACCTATGGCTACACCTTC
>TRBD1|TRBV6-1|TRBJ2-3|.
CASRDRGRLPDTQYF
TGTGCCAGCAGGGACAGGGGACGGCTCCCAGATACGCAGTATTTT
>TRBD1|TRBV7-9|TRBJ2-7|few
CASSLEVTGLYF
TGTGCCAGCAGCTTAGAAGTGACAGGGTTGTACTTC
>TRBD2|TRBV13|TRBJ2-3|few
CASSGTSGRGRGPDTQYF
TGTGCCAGCAGCGGAACTAGCGGGAGGGGCCGCGGGCCAGATACGCAGTATTTT
>TRBD2|TRBV4-2|TRBJ2-2|once
CASSQGRPAGGPGELFF
TGTGCCAGCAGCCAAGGACGTCCAGCGGGAGGTCCCGGGGAGCTGTTTTTT
>.|TRBV5-6|TRBJ1-2|.
CASSSEGGYTF
TGTGCCAGCAGCTCCGAGGGTGGCTACACCTTC
>.|TRBV7-2|TRBJ2-7|.
CASSFRETQYF
TGTGCCAGCAGCTTCCGGGAAACTCAGTACTTC
>.|TRBV7-9|TRBJ2-3|.
CASSLALTGTDTQYF
TGTGCCAGCAGCTTAGCGCTTACAGGCACAGATACGCAGTATTTT
>TRBD1|TRBV7-6|TRBJ1-5|.
CASSPLTGTSNQPQHF
TGTGCCAGCAGCCCGCTGACAGGGACAAGCAATCAGCCCCAGCATTTT
>.|TRBV2|TRBJ2-6|few
CASSAPRGPGANVLTF
TGTGCCAGCAGCGCTCCCAGGGGTCCCGGGGCCAACGTCCTGACTTTC
>.|TRBV18|TRBJ2-5|.
CASSPVGRGYQETQYF
TGTGCCAGCTCACCAGTTGGCAGGGGATACCAAGAGACCCAGTACTTC
>.|TRBV2|TRBJ2-7|once
CASSEDRTYEQYF
TGTGCCAGCAGTGAGGACAGAACCTACGAGCAGTACTTC
>.|TRBV7-2|TRBJ1-4|.
CASSLASSGKLFF
TGTGCCAGCAGCTTGGCGAGCAGCGGAAAACTGTTTTTT
>.|TRBV25-1|TRBJ1-4|.
CASSDSFLNEKLFF
TGTGCCAGCAGTGACTCCTTCCTAAATGAAAAACTGTTTTTT
>TRBD1|TRBV4-2|TRBJ2-5|.
CASSSRDREETQYF
TGTGCCAGCTCCTCGCGGGACAGGGAAGAGACCCAGTACTTC
>TRBD1|TRBV12-5|TRBJ2-2|.
CASAPPGQGAGELFF
TGTGCTAGTGCTCCCCCGGGACAGGGGGCCGGGGAGCTGTTTTTT
>TRBD1|TRBV5-6|TRBJ1-3|.
CASSPRTGGSSGNTIYF
TGTGCCAGCAGCCCCAGGACAGGGGGCTCCAGTGGAAACACCATATATTTT
>.|TRBV6-1|TRBJ2-7|few
CASSEMQATYEQYF
TGTGCCAGCAGTGAAATGCAGGCCACCTACGAGCAGTACTTC
>.|TRBV6-5|TRBJ1-5|once
CASGRGVGNQPQHF
TGTGCCAGCGGCAGGGGTGTGGGCAATCAGCCCCAGCATTTT
>.|TRBV7-7|TRBJ2-1|.
CASSTGTQNEQFF
TGTGCCAGCAGTACCGGGACACAAAATGAGCAGTTCTTC
>.|TRBV7-9|TRBJ1-5|.
CASSLAGDQPQHF
TGTGCCAGCAGCCTGGCAGGGGATCAGCCCCAGCATTTT
>TRBD1|TRBV19|TRBJ1-5|few
CASSIGTGRGNQPQHF
TGTGCCAGTAGTATCGGGACAGGGCGCGGCAATCAGCCCCAGCATTTT